This entry features one T cell receptor (beta chain) sequence. The antigen remains undetermined. These data belong to a study of cytomegalovirus exposure and HLA in healthy donors. This CDR3 has 13 amino acids. Trimming left V 1 base short and J 5 bases short, with 10 bases between. The germline V gene has CDR1 SGHNT and CDR2 YYREEE (reference sequence). 13 Jbeta primers and 60 Vbeta primers were used for the PCR. The assay was immunoSEQ multiplex PCR, and TCRdb's table has in-frame clones only and misses some. This table holds 100,000 or so clones, around 85% found once. Study-wide results and caveats: CMV antigen specificity was confirmed in vitro for three CMV-associated chains. In an earlier analysis, about 90% or about 30%: the productive usage of most TCR beta V segments.

The sample taken for sequencing was PBMCs. The receptor was derived from a man aged 25-45 years in good health and CMV-seropositive. The chain combines TRBV5-4 with TRBJ2-7, with D possibly being TRBD2 (5 bases). CDR3 bases: TGTGCCAGCAGCTTGTTCGGGATCCACGAGCAGTACTTC. This gives the protein CASSLFGIHEQYF.